This TCR beta chain was documented in a study of blood T cell repertoires in COVID-19. Background on the study: Sources were T cells, B-cell-depleted T cells, or PBMCs; the material itself was cDNA or gDNA.

Profiled with immunoSEQ multiplex PCR; TCRdb holds only in-frame clones, not every one. Of over 250,000 clones listed, 89% are singletons. Cohort 3 recovered donors had two negative PCRs, clearance, or symptom resolution. Trimming cost V 4 bases and J 3 bases; bases outside gene matches: 6. Germline V gene data show CDR1 as MNHEY and CDR2 as SVGAGI. There are 15 residues in the CDR3. This receptor was identified in a woman aged 55-70 years who had recovered from COVID-19. The chain uses TRBV6-5 and TRBJ2-3, with 8 bases identical to TRBD2. Sequenced: PBMCs or T cells enriched from blood (not recorded which). The CDR3 DNA follows: TGTGCCAGCAGTTTTTCTCCTAGCGGGACAGATACGCAGTATTTT. Protein: CASSFSPSGTDTQYF.